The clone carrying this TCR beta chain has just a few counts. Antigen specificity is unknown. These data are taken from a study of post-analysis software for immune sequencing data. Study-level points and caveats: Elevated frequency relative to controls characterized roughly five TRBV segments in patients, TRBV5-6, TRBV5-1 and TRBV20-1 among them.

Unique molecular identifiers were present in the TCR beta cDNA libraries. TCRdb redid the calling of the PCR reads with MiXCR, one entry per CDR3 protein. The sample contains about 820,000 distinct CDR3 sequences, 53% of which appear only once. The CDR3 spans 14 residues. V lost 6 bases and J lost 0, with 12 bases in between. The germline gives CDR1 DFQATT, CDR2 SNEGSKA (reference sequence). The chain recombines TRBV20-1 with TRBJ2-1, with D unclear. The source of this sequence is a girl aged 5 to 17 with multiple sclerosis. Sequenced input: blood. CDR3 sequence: CSAMDGLSYNEQFF. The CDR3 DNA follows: TGCAGTGCCATGGACGGCCTCTCCTACAATGAGCAGTTCTTC.